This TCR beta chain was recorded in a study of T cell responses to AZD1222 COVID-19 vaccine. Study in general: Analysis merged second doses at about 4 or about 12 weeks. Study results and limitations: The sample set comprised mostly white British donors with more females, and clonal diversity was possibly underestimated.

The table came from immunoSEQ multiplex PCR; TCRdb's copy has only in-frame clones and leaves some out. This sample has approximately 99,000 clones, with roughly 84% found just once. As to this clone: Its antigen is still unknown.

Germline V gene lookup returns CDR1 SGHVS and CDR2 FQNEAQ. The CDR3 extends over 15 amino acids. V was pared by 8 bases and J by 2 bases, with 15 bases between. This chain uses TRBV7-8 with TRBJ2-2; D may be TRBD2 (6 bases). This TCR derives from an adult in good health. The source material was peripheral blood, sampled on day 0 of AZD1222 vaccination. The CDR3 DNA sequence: TGTGCCAGCCGTCATTGGGGACTTAACACCGGGGAGCTGTTTTTT. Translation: CASRHWGLNTGELFF.